This is a list of T cell receptor beta chains from one sample in a study of T cell responses to AZD1222 COVID-19 vaccine. TCRdb keeps only in-frame clones here, not all; method: immunoSEQ multiplex PCR. The data show 95,000 to 150,000 clones, more than 85% seen once. Sequencing was performed on peripheral blood, taken on day 0 of MenACWY control vaccination. These receptors were obtained from an adult in good health. Each CDR3 is given with its conserved first and last residue. D genes are given only for firm matches. Clone size appears in some rows only: once, few, many, or a class for an expanded clone.

J gene,V gene,D gene,clone size,CDR3 length,CDR3 protein,CDR3 DNA
TRBJ2-1,TRBV11-3,NA,NA,15,CASSLDAGAYNEQFF,TGTGCCAGCAGCTTAGATGCAGGGGCCTACAATGAGCAGTTCTTC
TRBJ1-2,TRBV2,NA,NA,14,CASAAGWQGYGYTF,TGTGCCAGCGCGGCAGGGTGGCAGGGCTATGGCTACACCTTC
TRBJ2-3,TRBV24-1,NA,NA,15,CASSASRRSTDTQYF,TGTGCCTCCTCCGCCTCAAGACGTAGCACAGATACGCAGTATTTT
TRBJ2-3,TRBV5-1,TRBD2,NA,16,CASSLVASGSTDTQYF,TGCGCCAGCAGCTTGGTGGCTAGCGGTAGCACAGATACGCAGTATTTT
TRBJ2-3,TRBV6-1,NA,NA,16,CASSEAGGTRGDTQYF,TGTGCCAGCAGTGAAGCTGGAGGGACGAGAGGGGATACGCAGTATTTT
TRBJ1-1,TRBV21-1,NA,once,15,CASSKRFSHQGLGRF,TGTGCCAGCAGCAAGAGGTTTTCCCACCAGGGCCTAGGGAGGTTT
TRBJ2-7,TRBV5-4,TRBD2,NA,12,CASSLAGDEQYF,TGTGCCAGCAGTCTAGCGGGAGACGAGCAGTACTTC
TRBJ2-1,TRBV7-3,TRBD1,NA,14,CASSPTHGQGGKFF,TGTGCCAGCAGCCCAACCCACGGACAGGGGGGGAAATTCTTC
TRBJ2-7,TRBV5-4,TRBD1,NA,15,CASSLPGQGAYEQYF,TGTGCCAGCAGCTTACCGGGACAGGGGGCCTACGAGCAGTACTTC
TRBJ1-5,TRBV7-2,NA,NA,13,CASSLSSRQPQHF,TGTGCCAGCAGCTTATCCTCACGTCAGCCCCAGCATTTT
TRBJ1-2,TRBV12-3/TRBV12-4,NA,NA,13,CASSRSPNYGYTF,TGTGCCAGCAGTCGATCCCCTAACTATGGCTACACCTTC
TRBJ1-6,TRBV9,NA,NA,15,CASSPPGPGNSPLHF,TGTGCCAGCAGCCCCCCGGGACCTGGTAATTCACCCCTCCACTTT
TRBJ2-6,TRBV7-9,NA,NA,15,CASSLGETDLSVLTF,TGTGCCAGCAGCTTAGGTGAGACAGACCTCTCCGTCCTGACTTTC
TRBJ2-5,TRBV4-2,TRBD2,NA,16,CASSQTSGSGGETQYF,TGTGCCAGCAGCCAAACGAGCGGGAGCGGGGGAGAGACCCAGTACTTC
TRBJ1-5,TRBV7-6,NA,NA,15,CASSAFGETNQPQHF,TGTGCCAGCAGCGCCTTCGGGGAGACCAATCAGCCCCAGCATTTT
TRBJ2-1,TRBV5-4,NA,few,11,CASSKGNEQFF,TGTGCCAGCAGCAAAGGGAATGAGCAGTTCTTC
TRBJ2-6,TRBV11-2,NA,NA,15,CASSLLNSGANVLTF,TGTGCCAGCAGCTTACTGAACTCTGGGGCCAACGTCCTGACTTTC
TRBJ1-2,TRBV11-3,TRBD1,NA,15,CASSLTGVPFFGYTF,TGTGCCAGCAGCCTGACAGGGGTCCCCTTCTTTGGCTACACCTTC
TRBJ2-1,TRBV7-9,NA,NA,13,CASYSLGVNEQFF,TGTGCCAGCTATAGCCTAGGAGTGAATGAGCAGTTCTTC
TRBJ2-1,TRBV4-1,TRBD2,NA,16,CASSQQPGLAYNEQFF,TGCGCCAGCAGCCAACAACCGGGACTAGCGTACAATGAGCAGTTCTTC
TRBJ1-2,TRBV28,TRBD1,NA,15,CASSSDPGGDYGYTF,TGTGCCAGCAGTTCCGACCCAGGGGGCGACTATGGCTACACCTTC
TRBJ2-1,TRBV19,NA,NA,15,CASSIAGNSYNEQFF,TGTGCCAGTAGTATAGCGGGGAACTCCTACAATGAGCAGTTCTTC
TRBJ2-1,TRBV6-5,TRBD2,NA,15,CASSYGGSSYNEQFF,TGTGCCAGCAGTTACGGCGGGAGCTCCTACAATGAGCAGTTCTTC
TRBJ2-7,TRBV11-2,NA,NA,13,CASSFESGFEQYF,TGTGCCAGCAGCTTTGAGTCCGGCTTCGAGCAGTACTTC